These 3 T cell receptor beta chains share one sample of origin, sequenced in a study of T cell clonality in common variable immunodeficiency. Overall study results and limits: Fewer deletions and N-nucleotide insertions were reportedly seen in common variable immunodeficiency TCR beta sequences.

No antigen has been identified for these receptors. The method was immunoSEQ multiplex PCR; TCRdb's version includes in-frame clones alone and lacks a portion of them. In total, the table holds fewer than 10,000 clones. The source material was peripheral blood mononuclear cells. The origin of the receptors is a human donor with common variable immunodeficiency.

Comments on this clone: Read sequence stops 3 residues before the CDR3 end, and the germline J gene provides the missing end. The gene calls are TRBV7-2 and TRBJ1-6, with a possible D match to TRBD1 (5 bases). Trimming removed 4 bases from V and 8 bases from J, with 15 bases in between. The germline V gene has CDR1 SGHTA and CDR2 FQGNSA. This CDR3 is 15 amino acids long. The CDR3: CASSSGQGIDSPLHF. Incomplete CDR3 DNA: TGTGCCAGCAGCTCCGGGCAGGGTATAGATTCACCC.

The chain's CDR3 is CSARAGAGFGEQYF. The CDR3 bases that were read are TGCAGTGCTAGAGCGGGCGCGGGTTTTGGCGAG. J is TRBJ2-7 and V is TRBV20-1; possibly TRBD2 for D (5 bases). The sequence runs out 3 residues before the end of the CDR3; the remainder is reconstructed from the germline J gene. The ends were cut back, 1 base at V and 6 bases at J, with 16 bases in the middle. From germline, CDR1 is DFQATT and CDR2 SNEGSKA (reference sequence). This CDR3 spans 14 amino acids.

Concerning this clone: The CDR3 extends 3 residues past the end of the read, so its final part is completed from the germline J gene. The chain uses TRBV19 and TRBJ2-3; TRBD1 agrees at 9 bases. This CDR3 region has 15 residues. V lost 5 bases and J lost 6; bases outside the gene matches: 9. CDR1 is LNHDA, CDR2 SQIVND, per germline (reference sequence). CDR3 amino acids: CASSGPGQGKDTQYF. The part of the CDR3 DNA that was read is TGTGCCAGTAGTGGTCCCGGACAGGGGAAGGATACG.